One T cell receptor (beta chain) is described in this entry. The table came from immunoSEQ multiplex PCR; TCRdb's copy has only in-frame clones and leaves some out. Of over 30,000 clones in the sample, over 65% were seen once. The CDR3 has 15 residues. Germline lookup yields CDR1 SNHLY and CDR2 FYNNEI. V lost 5 bases to trimming and J lost 8 bases, with 21 bases between them. Buffy coats from healthy blood donors served as controls. This entry is derived from a study of STAT5B mutations in CD4+ large granular lymphocyte leukemia. Overall study: Among healthy donors, a particular HLA allele went with more CDR3 'QG' motifs.

This chain joins TRBV2 and TRBJ1-2, with D possibly matching TRBD1 (5 bases). This clonotype was sampled from a human donor in good health. The source material was CD4+ T cells from blood buffy coats. CDR3 sequence reads: CASSYIPPGVGGYTF. The CDR3 DNA reads as TGTGCCAGCAGTTACATCCCCCCGGGGGTCGGCGGCTACACCTTC.